Shown below are 4 T cell receptor beta chains from a single sample sequenced in a study of tumor-infiltrating lymphocytes in localized non-small cell lung cancer. The method was immunoSEQ multiplex PCR; TCRdb's version includes in-frame clones alone and lacks a portion of them. The sample has 10,000 to 13,000 clones, 55% to 80% seen once. Sequenced sample: lung tumor tissue. These receptors all come from a human donor with non-small cell lung cancer.

The CDR3 DNA reads as TGTGCCTGGAGTCGGGGGGGCGACTACGAGCAGTACTTC. This codes for CAWSRGGDYEQYF. The chain has TRBV30 and TRBJ2-7; TRBD2 agrees at 8 bases. Trimming cost V 2 bases and J 3 bases; bases outside gene matches: 3. This CDR3 has 13 amino acids. Germline V CDR1 and CDR2: GTSNPN, SVGIG (reference sequence). Combining the CDR3 with reference TRBV30 and TRBJ2-7 gives the whole variable domain SQTIHQWPATLVQPVGSPLSLECTVEGTSNPNLYWYRQAAGRGLQLLFYSVGIGQISSEVPQNLSASRPQDRQFILSSKKLLLSDSGFYLCAWSRGGDYEQYFGPGTRLTVT.

The chain couples TRBV7-2 to TRBJ1-5; D might be TRBD1 (5 bases). The CDR3 runs 15 residues. V lost 5 bases and J 4 bases, leaving 15 bases between the germline ends. Germline CDR1 reads SGHTA; CDR2 reads FQGNSA. CDR3 nucleotide sequence: TGTGCCAGCAGCCCGCACAGGAGCCGAAATCAGCCCCAGCATTTT. This gives the protein CASSPHRSRNQPQHF.

The V gene is TRBV18, the J gene TRBJ2-2; 8 nucleotides agree with TRBD1. Losses at the gene ends were 7 bases for V and 2 bases for J; bases not matched to a gene: 6. The CDR3 has 15 residues. Germline V lookup: CDR1 KGHSH, CDR2 LQKENI. The CDR3 loop is CASYKTGENTGELFF. The CDR3 bases are TGTGCCAGCTACAAGACAGGGGAAAACACCGGGGAGCTGTTTTTT.

This clone has a handful of counts. The chain is built from TRBV11-2 and TRBJ2-5; D is undetermined. CDR3 length: 13 amino acids. Germline values: CDR1 SGHAT, CDR2 FQNNGV. V was trimmed by 3 bases and J by 4 bases, leaving 9 bases between them. The CDR3 DNA sequence: TGTGCCAGCAGCTTGACCCGAGGAGAGACCCAGTACTTC. Translation: CASSLTRGETQYF.